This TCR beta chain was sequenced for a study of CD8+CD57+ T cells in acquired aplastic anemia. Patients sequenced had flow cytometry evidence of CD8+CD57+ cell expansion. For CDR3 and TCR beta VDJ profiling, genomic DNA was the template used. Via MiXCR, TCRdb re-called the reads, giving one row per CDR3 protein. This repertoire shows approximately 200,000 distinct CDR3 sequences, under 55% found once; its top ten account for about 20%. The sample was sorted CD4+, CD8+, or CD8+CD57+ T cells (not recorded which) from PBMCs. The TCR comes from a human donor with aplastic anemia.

The CDR3 sequence is CASSLPSGTESYEQYF. The CDR3 region has the DNA TGTGCCAGCAGTCTTCCCTCCGGGACGGAATCCTACGAGCAGTACTTC. The chain carries TRBV6-2 or TRBV6-3 and TRBJ2-7; TRBD1 or TRBD2 may be the D gene (5 bases each). Germline V lookup: CDR1 MNHEY, CDR2 SVGEGT. V was pared by 5 bases and J by 1 base, with 18 bases between. This CDR3 has 16 residues.